This T cell receptor beta chain was sequenced in a study of T cells in Graves' hyperthyroidism and ophthalmopathy. The wider study: Peripheral blood was secured at the point of initial diagnosis, before any treatment.

It was 10 ml of fresh peripheral blood that supplied the PBMCs. The study's findings and limits: The model made its ophthalmopathy prediction, and onset followed a median approximately six months later.

This clonotype appeared many times. Its antigen is not known. Researchers took RNA transcripts and amplified the TCR beta CDR3 regions from them. The TCR CDR3 first-round RT-PCR relied on the HTBI primer set. TCRdb reprocessed the multiplex PCR reads via MiXCR and lists one record per CDR3 protein. The table has fewer than 350,000 distinct CDR3 sequences, around a sixth seen once. V was shortened by 6 bases and J by 1 base, with 15 bases between the two germline ends. The CDR3 consists of 15 residues. Germline V CDR1 and CDR2: LGHDT, YNNKEL (reference sequence). This chain links TRBV3-1 with TRBJ1-1, with a weak D call TRBD1 (5 bases). The sequenced sample was blood. This clonotype was obtained from a woman aged 45 to 65 with Graves' hyperthyroidism. CDR3 nucleotide sequence: TGTGCCAGCAGACCTGTTCAGGGAAGGAACACTGAAGCTTTCTTT. Its translation is CASRPVQGRNTEAFF. The full variable domain, completed using reference TRBV3-1 and TRBJ1-1, is DTAVSQTPKYLVTQMGNDKSIKCEQNLGHDTMYWYKQDSKKFLKIMFSYNNKELIINETVPNRFSPKSPDKAHLNLHINSLELGDSAVYFCASRPVQGRNTEAFFGQGTRLTVV.